A single T cell receptor beta chain is shown here with its context. Its antigen has not been determined. Within one base of it there is no much larger clone, and no base qualities were kept. The data belong to a study of immune aging and cytomegalovirus after organ transplant (dated by TCRdb to the early 2020s). For the study in its entirety: Every transplant recipient was given three-drug immunosuppression consisting of prednisone, tacrolimus, and mycophenolate. Paper-wide results and their limitations: Post-transplant increases in aged-phenotype cells were observed regardless of clone size, following viremia and occurring earlier in large clones (days 200-264) than in small clones. Large clones contained a higher proportion of TEMRA cells, and the seven largest clones (over 1,700 cells) acquired aged and TEMRA cells while losing TCM cells. Since the sequencing data did not include a CD57 measurement, a conservative gene-based definition of aging was used in its place.

Library preparation used single-cell sequencing. TCRdb lists the instrument as Illumina NovaSeq 6000. The BD Rhapsody Targeted mRNA and AbSeq Reagent Kit was used in a microwell format for cell capture and library preparation. The libraries included TCR, sample tags, AbSeq, and targeted mRNA drawn from the Human T-Cell Expression Panel together with custom TOX and TOX2 primers. Sequencing of the libraries was performed on an Illumina NovaSeq. The authors processed their data as follows. The analysis covered about 10,000 cells in total, of which around 7,100 were CD8 T cells and about 4,500 were CD8 T cells with an identifiable TCR CDR3. On the Seven Bridges Genomics platform, raw data were run through the BD Rhapsody Targeted Analysis Pipeline with V(D)J processing. Quality control, Sample Tag demultiplexing with Lex-BDSMK, clone identification with VDJ Explorer, and Seurat clustering were performed in SeqGeq 1.6.0. A clone was considered non-expanded if it made up <1% of CD8 T cells, and considered a clonal expansion if it made up >2.5% of the sample. TCRdb applied fastp at Q25 and MiXCR to the public reads, then kept only in-frame beta chains. For every CDR3 protein sequence, its rows merge into one entry that carries the most common genes and DNA. These V and J calls rely on TCRdb rather than the paper's analysis. Within this sample are 20,000 to 25,000 distinct CDR3 sequences, with around 34% of them counted one time only. Of the sample, 25% to 30% falls within the top ten clones.

This specimen's time point label, per the study, means: five sample-tagged time points from pre-transplant (day -1) to day 368 post-transplant, pooled. PBMC were thawed and then stimulated for less than 15 hours with a CMV IE-1 overlapping peptide library, with no transport inhibitors added. After thawing, cells rested overnight before stimulation in R10 medium with CD28/CD49d costimulation. The IE-1 peptide library consisted of 15-amino-acid peptides overlapping by 11 amino acids. Each time point was barcoded using BD Single-Cell Multiplexing Kit Sample Tags, after which the barcoded samples were pooled and stained with oligo-conjugated anti-CD45RA plus sorting antibodies. A BD FACSAria III was used to sort CMV-responsive CD8+CD137+ and CD4+CD154+ T cells at 4-way purity. Blood samples were drawn into EDTA vacutainers and processed by Ficoll gradient within 1-24 hours. CDR1 is given as SGHTA and CDR2 as FQGNSA, both from the germline V gene. Trimming at the junction amounts to 5 bases on V and 10 bases on J, and the germline ends lie 26 bases apart. Its CDR3 holds 16 amino acids, cysteine through phenylalanine. Left in the record is the CDR3 DNA by itself, 48 bases read in frame from the first base.

The sequences come from CMV peptide-activated CD4+ and CD8+ T cells sorted from blood, collected at five time points, pooled. The cell subset or site label on this specimen signifies: sorted CD8+CD137+ and CD4+CD154+ T cells after 11 to 13 h CMV IE-1 peptide stimulation. The chain is made from TRBV7-2 and TRBJ2-5; TRBD2 is perhaps the D gene, given 7 matching bases. This TCR came from a female donor who had a heart transplant and CMV viremia. This receptor carries the CDR3 CASSQFRPGAPGGQYF. The DNA sequence is given as TGTGCCAGCAGCCAGTTTCGGCCGGGGGCCCCGGGGGGCCAGTACTTC.